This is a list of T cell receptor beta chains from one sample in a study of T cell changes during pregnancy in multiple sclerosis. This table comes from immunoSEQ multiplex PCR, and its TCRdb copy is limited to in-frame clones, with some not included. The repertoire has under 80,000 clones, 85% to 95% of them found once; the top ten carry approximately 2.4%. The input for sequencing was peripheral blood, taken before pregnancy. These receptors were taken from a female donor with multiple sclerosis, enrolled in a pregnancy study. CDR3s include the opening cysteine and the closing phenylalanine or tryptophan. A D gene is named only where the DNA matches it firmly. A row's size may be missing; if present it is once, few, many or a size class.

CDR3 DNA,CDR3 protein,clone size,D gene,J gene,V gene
TGTGCCAGCAGCTTGGCCTTGGGGACAGGAACCTACGAGCAGTACTTC,CASSLALGTGTYEQYF,NA,TRBD1,TRBJ2-7,TRBV5-6
TGTGCCAGCAGCTTGGGGGACAGGGCTGAAAAACTGTTTTTT,CASSLGDRAEKLFF,NA,TRBD1,TRBJ1-4,TRBV5-4
TGTGCCACCAGGGACAGGAACACCGGGGAGCTGTTTTTT,CATRDRNTGELFF,once,TRBD1,TRBJ2-2,TRBV19
TGCGCCAGCAGCCAAGATGCGGCGGGAGGGGCCTACAATGAGCAGTTCTTC,CASSQDAAGGAYNEQFF,NA,TRBD2,TRBJ2-1,TRBV4-1
TGTGCCATCAGTGAGTCGCGACAGGGGAGGGAGACCCAGTACTTC,CAISESRQGRETQYF,NA,TRBD1,TRBJ2-5,TRBV10-3
TGTGCCAGTACCCCGATTTCCCCCAGGGGCGATCACGGGGAGCTGTTTTTT,CASTPISPRGDHGELFF,NA,NA,TRBJ2-2,TRBV19
TGCGCCAGCAGCCAACCACTAGCGTTGAGCTCCTACAATGAGCAGTTCTTC,CASSQPLALSSYNEQFF,NA,TRBD2,TRBJ2-1,TRBV4-1
TGTGCCAGCAGCCCCGCCCGGGGTAGCAATCAGCCCCAGCATTTT,CASSPARGSNQPQHF,NA,NA,TRBJ1-5,TRBV6-5
TGCGCCAGCAGCCAAGCCAGGGTCACTGAAGCTTTCTTT,CASSQARVTEAFF,few,NA,TRBJ1-1,TRBV4-3
TGTGTCAGCAGTAGCCGGGACAGGGGTCAGACCCAGTACTTC,CVSSSRDRGQTQYF,NA,TRBD1,TRBJ2-5,TRBV27
TGTGCCAGCAGCGAAGGCGGCCCGAACACTGAAGCTTTCTTT,CASSEGGPNTEAFF,NA,NA,TRBJ1-1,TRBV7-6
TGTGCCAGCAGGACGACAGGGGGCCGGTCACCCCTCCACTTT,CASRTTGGRSPLHF,NA,TRBD1,TRBJ1-6,TRBV2
TGTGCCAGCAGTCGGACAGGTGGCCAAGAGACCCAGTACTTC,CASSRTGGQETQYF,NA,TRBD1,TRBJ2-5,TRBV6-1
TGTGCCAGCAGCTTAGGGGCGACAGGGGGCCGGAATGAAAAACTGTTTTTT,CASSLGATGGRNEKLFF,once,TRBD1,TRBJ1-4,TRBV7-2
TGTGCTAGCAGCGTTGACAGGGACTACAATGAGCAGTTCTTC,CASSVDRDYNEQFF,NA,TRBD1,TRBJ2-1,TRBV7-7
TGTGCCAGCTCACCAGGGAGGGTAGAATCACTGTTTTTT,CASSPGRVESLFF,NA,NA,TRBJ1-4,TRBV18
TGTGCCAGCAGCCCCCGGTTAAGGTTGGGCCACGAGCAGTACTTC,CASSPRLRLGHEQYF,NA,NA,TRBJ2-7,TRBV7-9
TGTGCCAGTAGTATTTCAGGAACAGTGAACACCGGGGAGCTGTTTTTT,CASSISGTVNTGELFF,NA,NA,TRBJ2-2,TRBV19
TGTGCCAGCAGCTTACCCACAGGGAGCGCCACAGATACGCAGTATTTT,CASSLPTGSATDTQYF,NA,NA,TRBJ2-3,TRBV7-3
TGCGCCAGCAGCTTGACGGCGGGCACCGGGGAGCTGTTTTTT,CASSLTAGTGELFF,NA,NA,TRBJ2-2,TRBV5-1
TGTGCCACTGGACTAGCGGCGCACACAGATACGCAGTATTTT,CATGLAAHTDTQYF,NA,TRBD2,TRBJ2-3,TRBV10-3